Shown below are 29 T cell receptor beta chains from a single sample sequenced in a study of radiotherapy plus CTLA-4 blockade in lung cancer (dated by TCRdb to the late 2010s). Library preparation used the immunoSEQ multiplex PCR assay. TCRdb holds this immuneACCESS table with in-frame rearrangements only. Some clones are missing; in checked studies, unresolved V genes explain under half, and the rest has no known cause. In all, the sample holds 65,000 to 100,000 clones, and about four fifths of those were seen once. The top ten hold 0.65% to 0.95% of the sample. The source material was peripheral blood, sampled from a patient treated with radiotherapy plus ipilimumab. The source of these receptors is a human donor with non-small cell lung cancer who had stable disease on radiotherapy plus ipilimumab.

In nucleotides, the CDR3 is TGTGCCAGCTCAGTCAACTCTGGAAACACCATATATTTT. Its translation: CASSVNSGNTIYF. This chain uses TRBV18 with TRBJ1-3; D ambiguous. The CDR3 spans 13 residues. V lost 5 bases to trimming and J lost 0 bases, with 5 bases between them. CDR1 is KGHSH and CDR2 is LQKENI in the germline V gene.

CDR3 sequence: CASSQGVNQPQHF. The CDR3 DNA is TGTGCCAGCAGCCAAGGGGTCAATCAGCCCCAGCATTTT. The chain has TRBV2 and TRBJ1-5; weak D call: TRBD1 (5 bases). The CDR3 length is 13 residues. Germline V gene data show CDR1 as SNHLY and CDR2 as FYNNEI. Deletions cut 6 bases from V and 3 bases from J, with 9 bases between.

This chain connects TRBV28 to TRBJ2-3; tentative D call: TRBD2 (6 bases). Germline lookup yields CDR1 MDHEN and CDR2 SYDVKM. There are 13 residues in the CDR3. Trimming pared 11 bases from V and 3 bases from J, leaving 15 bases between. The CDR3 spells CAGRGAATDTQYF. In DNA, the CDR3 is TGTGCCGGACGCGGGGCGGCAACAGATACGCAGTATTTT.

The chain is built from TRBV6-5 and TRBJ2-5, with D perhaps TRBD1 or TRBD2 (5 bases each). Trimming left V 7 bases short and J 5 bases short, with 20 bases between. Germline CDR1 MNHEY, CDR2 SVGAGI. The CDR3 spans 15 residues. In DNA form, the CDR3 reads TGTGCCAGCATTTTAACGTTGGGACGGAGGGAGACCCAGTACTTC. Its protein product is CASILTLGRRETQYF.

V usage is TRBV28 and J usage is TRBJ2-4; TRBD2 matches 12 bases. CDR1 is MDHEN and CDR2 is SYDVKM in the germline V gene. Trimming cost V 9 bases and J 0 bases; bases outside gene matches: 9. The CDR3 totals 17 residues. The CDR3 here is CARKTTSGGVAKNIQYF. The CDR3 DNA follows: TGTGCCAGGAAAACGACTAGCGGGGGTGTAGCCAAAAACATTCAGTACTTC.

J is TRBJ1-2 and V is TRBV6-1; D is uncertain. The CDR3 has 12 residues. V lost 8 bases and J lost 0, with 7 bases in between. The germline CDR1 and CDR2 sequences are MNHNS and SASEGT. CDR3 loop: CASLNPNYGYTF. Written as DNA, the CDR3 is TGTGCCAGCCTCAACCCTAACTATGGCTACACCTTC.

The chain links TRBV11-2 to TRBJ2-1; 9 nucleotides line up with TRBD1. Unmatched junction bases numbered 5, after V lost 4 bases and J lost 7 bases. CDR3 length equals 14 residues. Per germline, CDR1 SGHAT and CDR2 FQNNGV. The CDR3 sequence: CASSSGQGGNEQFF. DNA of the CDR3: TGTGCCAGCAGCTCGGGACAGGGAGGAAATGAGCAGTTCTTC. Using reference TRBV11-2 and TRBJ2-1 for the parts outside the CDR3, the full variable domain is EAGVAQSPRYKIIEKRQSVAFWCNPISGHATLYWYQQILGQGPKLLIQFQNNGVVDDSQLPKDRFSAERLKGVDSTLKIQPAKLEDSAVYLCASSSGQGGNEQFFGPGTRLTVL.

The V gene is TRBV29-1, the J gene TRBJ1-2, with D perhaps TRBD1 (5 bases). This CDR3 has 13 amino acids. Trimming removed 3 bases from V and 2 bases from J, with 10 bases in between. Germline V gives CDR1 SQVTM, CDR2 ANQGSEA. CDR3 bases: TGCAGCGTTGACCCACAGGACAACTATGGCTACACCTTC. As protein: CSVDPQDNYGYTF. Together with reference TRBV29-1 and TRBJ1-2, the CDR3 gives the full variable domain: SAVISQKPSRDICQRGTSLTIQCQVDSQVTMMFWYRQQPGQSLTLIATANQGSEATYESGFVIDKFPISRPNLTFSTLTVSNMSPEDSSIYLCSVDPQDNYGYTFGSGTRLTVV.

The CDR3 nucleotides are TGTGCCAGCAGTGAAGCTAGGGGGGGACTAGCAGACAATGAGCAGTTCTTC. It translates to CASSEARGGLADNEQFF. The rearrangement joins TRBV2 to TRBJ2-1, with 9 bases lining up with TRBD2. Germline values: CDR1 SNHLY, CDR2 FYNNEI. J was trimmed by 5 bases and V by 0 bases; bases with no gene match: 8. This CDR3 is built from 17 residues.

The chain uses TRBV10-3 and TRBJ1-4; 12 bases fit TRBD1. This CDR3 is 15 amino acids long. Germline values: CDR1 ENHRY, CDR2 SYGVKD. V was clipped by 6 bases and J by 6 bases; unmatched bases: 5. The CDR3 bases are TGTGCCATCAGAGATGGGACAGGGGGCCATGAAAAACTGTTTTTT. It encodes CAIRDGTGGHEKLFF.

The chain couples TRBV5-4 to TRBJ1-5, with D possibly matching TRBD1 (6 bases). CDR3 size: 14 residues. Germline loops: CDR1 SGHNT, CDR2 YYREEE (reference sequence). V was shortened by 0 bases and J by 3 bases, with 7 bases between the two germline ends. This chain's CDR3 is CASSLDRVNQPQHF. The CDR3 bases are TGTGCCAGCAGCTTGGACAGGGTCAATCAGCCCCAGCATTTT.

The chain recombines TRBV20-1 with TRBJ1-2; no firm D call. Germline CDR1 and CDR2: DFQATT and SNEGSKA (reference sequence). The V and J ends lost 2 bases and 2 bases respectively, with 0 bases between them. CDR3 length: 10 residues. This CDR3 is CSARNYGYTF. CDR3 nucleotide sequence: TGCAGTGCTAGAAACTATGGCTACACCTTC.

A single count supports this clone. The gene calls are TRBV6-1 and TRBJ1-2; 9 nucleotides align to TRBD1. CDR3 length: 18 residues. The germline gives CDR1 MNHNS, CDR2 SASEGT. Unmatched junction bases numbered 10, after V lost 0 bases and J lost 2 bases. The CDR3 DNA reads TGTGCCAGCAGTGAAGCCCCTCCTAAGGACAGGGGAAACTATGGCTACACCTTC. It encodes CASSEAPPKDRGNYGYTF.

CDR3 bases: TGCGCCAGCACCCGACGGGACCAAGATTCATATGGCTACACCTTC. Its protein is CASTRRDQDSYGYTF. The V call is TRBV10-1, the J call TRBJ1-2; possibly TRBD1 for D (5 bases). Germline loops: CDR1 WNHNN, CDR2 SYGVQD (reference sequence). Trimming removed 7 bases from V and 5 bases from J, with 20 bases in between. This CDR3 spans 15 amino acids.

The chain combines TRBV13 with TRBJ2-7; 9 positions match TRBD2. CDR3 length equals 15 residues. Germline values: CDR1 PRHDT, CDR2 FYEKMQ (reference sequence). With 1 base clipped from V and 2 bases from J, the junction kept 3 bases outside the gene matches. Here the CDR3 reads CASSLEAGGAYEQYF. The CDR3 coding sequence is TGTGCCAGCAGCTTAGAGGCGGGGGGGGCCTACGAGCAGTACTTC.

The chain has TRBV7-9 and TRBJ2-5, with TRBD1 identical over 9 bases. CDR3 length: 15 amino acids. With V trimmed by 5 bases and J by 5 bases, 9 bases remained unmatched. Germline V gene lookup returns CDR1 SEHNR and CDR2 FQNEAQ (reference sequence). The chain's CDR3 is CASSLRTGEEETQYF. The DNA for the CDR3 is TGTGCCAGCAGCCTGCGGACAGGGGAAGAGGAGACCCAGTACTTC.

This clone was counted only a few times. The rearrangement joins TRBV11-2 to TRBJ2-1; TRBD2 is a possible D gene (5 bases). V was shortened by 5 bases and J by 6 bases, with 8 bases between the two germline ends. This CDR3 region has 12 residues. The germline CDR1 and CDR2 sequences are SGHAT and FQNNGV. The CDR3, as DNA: TGTGCCAGCAGCCAAACTAGCAATGAGCAGTTCTTC. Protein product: CASSQTSNEQFF.

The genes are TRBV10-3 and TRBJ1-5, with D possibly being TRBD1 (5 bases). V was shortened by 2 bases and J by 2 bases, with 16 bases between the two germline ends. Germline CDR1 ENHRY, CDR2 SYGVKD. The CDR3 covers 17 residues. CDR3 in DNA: TGTGCCATCAGTGAGGCGGACGGGGGTATAGGCAATCAGCCCCAGCATTTT. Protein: CAISEADGGIGNQPQHF.

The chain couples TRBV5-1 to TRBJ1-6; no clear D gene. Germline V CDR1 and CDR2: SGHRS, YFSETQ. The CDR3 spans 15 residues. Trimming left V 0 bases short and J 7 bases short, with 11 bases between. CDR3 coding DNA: TGCGCCAGCAGCTTGGTTCCCCTAAACAATTCACCCCTCCACTTT. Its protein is CASSLVPLNNSPLHF.

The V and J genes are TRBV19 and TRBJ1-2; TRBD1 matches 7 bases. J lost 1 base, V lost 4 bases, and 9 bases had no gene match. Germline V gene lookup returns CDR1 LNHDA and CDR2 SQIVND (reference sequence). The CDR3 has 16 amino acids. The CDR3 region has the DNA TGTGCCAGTAGTAGGGGACAGCAGCTGTTTAACTATGGCTACACCTTC. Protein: CASSRGQQLFNYGYTF.

This CDR3 reads CASSEWGNTGELFF. The CDR3 coding sequence is TGCGCCAGCAGTGAGTGGGGGAACACCGGGGAGCTGTTTTTT. The rearrangement joins TRBV10-1 to TRBJ2-2; no clear D gene. Germline assignment: CDR1 WNHNN and CDR2 SYGVQD (reference sequence). Between the trimmed V and J ends, which lost 1 base and 1 base, there was a span of 4 bases. The CDR3 runs 14 residues.

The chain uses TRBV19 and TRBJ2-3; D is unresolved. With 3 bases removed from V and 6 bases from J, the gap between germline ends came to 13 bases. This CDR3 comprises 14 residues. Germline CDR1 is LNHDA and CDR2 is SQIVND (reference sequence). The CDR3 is CASSIIPLGDTQYF. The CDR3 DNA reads TGTGCCAGTAGTATCATCCCCCTAGGCGATACGCAGTATTTT. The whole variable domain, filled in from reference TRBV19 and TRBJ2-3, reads DGGITQSPKYLFRKEGQNVTLSCEQNLNHDAMYWYRQDPGQGLRLIYYSQIVNDFQKGDIAEGYSVSREKKESFPLTVTSAQKNPTAFYLCASSIIPLGDTQYFGPGTRLTVL.

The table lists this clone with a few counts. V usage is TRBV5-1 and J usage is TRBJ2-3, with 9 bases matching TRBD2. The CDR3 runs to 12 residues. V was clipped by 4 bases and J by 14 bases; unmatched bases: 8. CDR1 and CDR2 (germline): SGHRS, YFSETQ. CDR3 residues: CASSTERGAPYF. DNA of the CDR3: TGCGCCAGCAGCACGGAGCGGGGGGCTCCGTATTTT. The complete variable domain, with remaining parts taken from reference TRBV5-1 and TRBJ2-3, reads KAGVTQTPRYLIKTRGQQVTLSCSPISGHRSVSWYQQTPGQGLQFLFEYFSETQRNKGNFPGRFSGRQFSNSRSEMNVSTLELGDSALYLCASSTERGAPYFGPGTRLTVL.

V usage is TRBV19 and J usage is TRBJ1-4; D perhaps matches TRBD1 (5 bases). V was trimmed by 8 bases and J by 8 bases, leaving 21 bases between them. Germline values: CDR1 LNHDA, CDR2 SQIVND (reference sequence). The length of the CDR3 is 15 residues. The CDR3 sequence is CASGRRAGGGEKLFF. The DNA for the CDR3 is TGTGCCAGTGGGCGGAGGGCTGGGGGTGGAGAAAAACTGTTTTTT.

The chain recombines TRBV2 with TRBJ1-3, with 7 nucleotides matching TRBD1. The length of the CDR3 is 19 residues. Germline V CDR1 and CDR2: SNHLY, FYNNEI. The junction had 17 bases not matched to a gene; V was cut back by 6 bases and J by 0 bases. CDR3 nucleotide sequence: TGTGCCAGCAGCGCCCCCCAGGGGGTCCCCGCTACCTCTGGAAACACCATATATTTT. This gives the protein CASSAPQGVPATSGNTIYF.

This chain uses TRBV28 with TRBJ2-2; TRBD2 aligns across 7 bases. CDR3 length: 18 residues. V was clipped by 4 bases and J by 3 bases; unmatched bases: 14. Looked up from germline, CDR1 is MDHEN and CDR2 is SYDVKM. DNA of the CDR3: TGTGCCAGCAGTTCCCTCCTCGGCGGGGGAGACGACACCGGGGAGCTGTTTTTT. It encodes CASSSLLGGGDDTGELFF.

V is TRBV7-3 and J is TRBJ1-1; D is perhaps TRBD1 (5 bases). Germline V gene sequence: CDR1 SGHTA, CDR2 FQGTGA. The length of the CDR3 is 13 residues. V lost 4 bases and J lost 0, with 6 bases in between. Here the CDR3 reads CASSSTVNTEAFF. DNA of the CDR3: TGTGCCAGCAGCTCGACAGTGAACACTGAAGCTTTCTTT. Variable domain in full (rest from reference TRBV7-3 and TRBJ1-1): GAGVSQTPSNKVTEKGKYVELRCDPISGHTALYWYRQSLGQGPEFLIYFQGTGAADDSGLPNDRFFAVRPEGSVSTLKIQRTERGDSAVYLCASSSTVNTEAFFGQGTRLTVV.

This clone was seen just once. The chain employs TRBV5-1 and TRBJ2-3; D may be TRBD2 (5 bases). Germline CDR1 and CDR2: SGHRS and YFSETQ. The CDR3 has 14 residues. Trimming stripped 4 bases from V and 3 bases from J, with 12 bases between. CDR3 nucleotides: TGCGCCAGCAGCCGCGGGCTGAGAACAGATACGCAGTATTTT. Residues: CASSRGLRTDTQYF.

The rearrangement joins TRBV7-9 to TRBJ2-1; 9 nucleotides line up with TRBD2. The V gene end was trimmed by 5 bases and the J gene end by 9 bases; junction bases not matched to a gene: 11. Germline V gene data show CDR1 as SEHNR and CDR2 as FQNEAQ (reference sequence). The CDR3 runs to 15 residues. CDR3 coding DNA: TGTGCCAGCAGCCCCGGACTAGCGTGGAGGGGTGAGCAGTTCTTC. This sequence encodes CASSPGLAWRGEQFF.